The source of this TCR beta chain is a study of breast tumors, draining lymph nodes, adjacent tissues. Findings and caveats of the study: Data fit most tumor T cells coming from lymph node, expanding in tumor.

One entry per CDR3 protein, called by TCRdb with MiXCR from the multiplex PCR reads. The table records 250,000 or so distinct CDR3 sequences, under 35% of them present only once. Germline assignment: CDR1 LGHNA and CDR2 YSLEER. Trimming pared 6 bases from V and 3 bases from J, leaving 18 bases between. CDR3 length: 16 amino acids. Samples came from axillary lymph nodes draining the breast cancer. This clonotype was observed a handful of times. The antigen is not known. Sequencing was done on a sample of axillary lymph node tissue. This chain uses TRBV4-3 with TRBJ2-1; TRBD2 is a possible D gene (6 bases). This clonotype originated in a female donor with breast cancer. Some clones in this sample may be carry-over from other donors' samples. The CDR3 sequence: CASSHIRDSRYNEQFF. The CDR3 DNA sequence: TGCGCCAGCAGTCACATCCGGGACTCACGCTACAATGAGCAGTTCTTC.